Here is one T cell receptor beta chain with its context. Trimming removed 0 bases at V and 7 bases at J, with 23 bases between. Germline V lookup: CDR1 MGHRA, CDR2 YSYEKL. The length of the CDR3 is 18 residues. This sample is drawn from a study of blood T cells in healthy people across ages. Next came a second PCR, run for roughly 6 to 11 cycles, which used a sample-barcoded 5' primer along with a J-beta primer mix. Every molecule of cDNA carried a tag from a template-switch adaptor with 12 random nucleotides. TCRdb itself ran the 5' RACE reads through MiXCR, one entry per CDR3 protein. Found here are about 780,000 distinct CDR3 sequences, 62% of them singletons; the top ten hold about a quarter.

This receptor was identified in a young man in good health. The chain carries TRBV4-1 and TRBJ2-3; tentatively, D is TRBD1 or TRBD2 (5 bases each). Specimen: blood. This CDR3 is CASSQDRGVASVPNTQYF. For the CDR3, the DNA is TGCGCCAGCAGCCAAGATCGAGGGGTGGCCTCGGTCCCCAATACGCAGTATTTT.